The clone carrying this TCR beta chain was seen more than once but under ten times. CDR1 is SGHDN and CDR2 is FVKESK in the germline V gene. CDR3 length: 11 amino acids. V was clipped by 1 base and J by 5 bases, with 3 bases between them. TCR beta CDR3 regions were amplified from RNA. An initial round of RT-PCR targeting the TCR CDR3 relied on the HTBI primer set. TCRdb ran MiXCR on the multiplex PCR reads and lists one entry per CDR3 protein. The data hold about 700,000 distinct CDR3 sequences, with 45% observed a single time. The sample belongs to a study of T cells in Graves' hyperthyroidism and ophthalmopathy.

This sequence joins TRBV14 and TRBJ2-7, with D unresolved. Sequenced material: peripheral blood or thyroid tissue (not recorded which). The TCR was taken from an adult man with Graves' disease, either hyperthyroidism or ophthalmopathy (not recorded which). In DNA form, the CDR3 reads TGTGCCAGCAGCCAAGCAAACGAGCAGTACTTC. Protein: CASSQANEQYF.